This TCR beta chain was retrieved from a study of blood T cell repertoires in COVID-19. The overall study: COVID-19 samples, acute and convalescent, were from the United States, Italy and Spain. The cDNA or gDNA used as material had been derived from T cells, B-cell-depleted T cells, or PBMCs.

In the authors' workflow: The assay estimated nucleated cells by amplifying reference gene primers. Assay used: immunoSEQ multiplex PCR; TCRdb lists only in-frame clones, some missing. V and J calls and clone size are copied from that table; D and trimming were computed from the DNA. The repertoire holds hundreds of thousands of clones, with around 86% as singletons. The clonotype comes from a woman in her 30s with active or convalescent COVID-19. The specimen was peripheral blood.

The CDR3, as DNA: TGTGCCAGCGGGAATAGTAATGGAGATGAGCAGTTCTTC. It is translated as CASGNSNGDEQFF. This rearrangement joins TRBV10-3 to TRBJ2-1, with D perhaps TRBD2 (6 bases). CDR3 length: 13 amino acids. Germline values: CDR1 ENHRY, CDR2 SYGVKD. V was clipped by 10 bases and J by 8 bases, with 18 bases between them.